This entry describes one T cell receptor beta chain. The antigen remains undetermined. CDR3 length equals 13 residues. Trimming shortened V by 3 bases and J by 5 bases, and 7 bases separated the two germline ends. CDR1 is KGHDR and CDR2 is SFDVKD in the germline V gene. The data were taken from a study of T cell responses to AZD1222 COVID-19 vaccine. Study observations and caveats: Only five to seven AZD1222 recipients were seropositive at baseline. In all cases, repertoires were sampled only after the peak T cell response. Spike-specific TCR breadth and depth went up after people got two AZD1222 doses.

The method was immunoSEQ multiplex PCR; TCRdb's version includes in-frame clones alone and lacks a portion of them. The sample has 120,000 or so clones, approximately 89% seen once; the top ten hold about 10%. The genes are TRBV24-1 and TRBJ1-5; D call uncertain. This clonotype was sampled from an adult in good health. The specimen comprised peripheral blood, sampled on day 0 of AZD1222 vaccination. The CDR3 coding sequence is TGTGCCACCAGTGATGCTAGGGATCAGCCCCAGCATTTT. It specifies CATSDARDQPQHF.